This TCR beta chain was identified during a study of blood T cell repertoires in COVID-19. CDR1 ENHRY and CDR2 SYGVKD come from the germline V gene. This CDR3 is 14 amino acids long. After removal of 4 bases from V and 4 bases from J, the junction contained 5 bases not matched to a gene. The protocol was immunoSEQ multiplex PCR, while the TCRdb copy is restricted to in-frame clones and leaves out a portion. The data contain roughly 500,000 clones, roughly 90% of them singletons. This clone was counted once. What was sequenced was PBMCs or T cells enriched from blood (not recorded which). This sequence joins TRBV10-3 and TRBJ1-2, with 8 nucleotides matching TRBD1. The source of this sequence is a middle-aged woman who had recovered from COVID-19. The CDR3 DNA sequence: TGTGCCATCAGTGGGACAGGGTCGGCCTATGGCTACACCTTC. Translated: CAISGTGSAYGYTF.